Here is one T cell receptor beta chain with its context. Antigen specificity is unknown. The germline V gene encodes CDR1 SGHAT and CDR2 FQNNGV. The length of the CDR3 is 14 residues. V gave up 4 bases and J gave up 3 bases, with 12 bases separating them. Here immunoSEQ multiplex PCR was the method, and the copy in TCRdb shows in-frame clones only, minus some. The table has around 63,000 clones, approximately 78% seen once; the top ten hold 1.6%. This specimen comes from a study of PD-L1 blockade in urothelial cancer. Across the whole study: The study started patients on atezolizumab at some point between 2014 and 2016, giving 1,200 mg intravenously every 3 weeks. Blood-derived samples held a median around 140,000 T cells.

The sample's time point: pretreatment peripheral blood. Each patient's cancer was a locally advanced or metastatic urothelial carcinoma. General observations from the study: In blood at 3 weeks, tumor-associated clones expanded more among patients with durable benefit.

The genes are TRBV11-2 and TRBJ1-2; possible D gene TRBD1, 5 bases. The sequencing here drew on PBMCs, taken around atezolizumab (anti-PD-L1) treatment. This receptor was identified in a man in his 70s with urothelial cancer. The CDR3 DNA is TGTGCCAGCAGCTCCCCGGGGGGGGACTATGGCTACACCTTC. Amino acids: CASSSPGGDYGYTF.